This T cell receptor (beta chain) was retrieved from a study of blood T cell repertoires in COVID-19. Across the whole study: Acute and convalescent COVID-19 specimens originated in the United States, Italy and Spain. From T cells, B-cell-depleted T cells, or PBMCs came the material, which was cDNA or gDNA.

Germline values: CDR1 MNHEY, CDR2 SMNVEV (reference sequence). The CDR3 has 14 residues. Trimming removed 6 bases from V and 4 bases from J; junction bases left unmatched: 7. This clone has a single count. Authors' processing steps: Amplifying reference gene primers gave estimates of nucleated cell counts. Using immunoSEQ multiplex PCR, the repertoire was profiled, and TCRdb retains in-frame clones only, with some absent. Clone size and the V and J calls come from that table; the DNA yielded D and trimming. The top ten hold roughly 6.1% of the sample, which has approximately 140,000 clones, 87% seen once.

The chain combines TRBV27 with TRBJ2-7, with 9 nucleotides matching TRBD1. The sequence was obtained from an elderly man with acute or convalescent COVID-19. The sequenced material came from peripheral blood. The CDR3 DNA is TGTGCCAGCAGCCATGGACAGGGGAATTACGAGCAGTACTTC. Its protein is CASSHGQGNYEQYF.